The source of this T cell receptor (beta chain) is a study of blood T cells in healthy people across ages. Donors ranged from 6 to 90 years old and were healthy Caucasians in Russia. Study-wide results and caveats: Aged donors had fewer naive CD4+ cells and lower diversity than long-lived donors.

A second PCR, run for roughly 7 to 12 cycles, used a sample-barcoded 5' primer plus a J-beta primer mix. A single record per CDR3 protein comes from TCRdb applying MiXCR to the 5' RACE reads. This sample has 1.5 million to 1.9 million distinct CDR3 sequences, with about 42% found just once. Germline V gene lookup returns CDR1 SEHNR and CDR2 FQNEAQ (reference sequence). The CDR3 contains 13 residues. The V end was cut by 5 bases, the J end by 3 bases, with 10 bases between. This clonotype turned up a few times. The antigen is not known. The receptor's source is a woman aged 18-35 years in good health. The rearrangement uses TRBV7-9 and TRBJ1-1; a possible D gene is TRBD1 (6 bases). The sequenced sample was blood. CDR3 in amino acids: CASSPGTYTEAFF. The CDR3 nucleotides read TGTGCCAGCAGCCCTGGGACATACACTGAAGCTTTCTTT.